This TCR beta chain derives from a study of tumor and adjacent non-tumor tissue in lung cancer (dated by TCRdb to 2017 to 2018). Study-wide context: The cohort included more than nine adenocarcinoma, a couple of squamous cell carcinoma and 1 small cell lung cancer patients. Ages among the approximately 15 patients ranged from roughly 30 to 76 years, there were around ten men and 5 women, and disease was at TNM stage I to III. In total, sequencing yielded 100 million to 150 million productive TCRbeta reads, which works out to an average of approximately 4.2 million reads per sample. Bulk TCRbeta repertoires were compared between lung tumor tissue and matched distant non-tumor lung tissue obtained from around 14 lung cancer patients. TCRbeta CDR3 sequencing was performed on around 30 paired specimens, with one tumor sample and one normal lung sample collected per patient.

RNA was isolated from bulk unsorted tissue, and RNA quality was assessed with a NanoDrop ND-1000 and an Agilent 2100. The donors were newly diagnosed lung cancer patients admitted for thoracic surgery in China from August to November 2014 who had not received prior chemotherapy. Anyone who had undergone radiotherapy or chemotherapy before, or who had another cancer at the same time, was left out of the study. Surgical tissue pieces of 1-2 cm3 were preserved in RNAlater solution and were kept at -80 degrees C until use. Receptors were amplified or captured by multiplex PCR. TCRdb shows the sequencer as Illumina HiSeq 2500. TCRbeta libraries were constructed through three rounds of nested PCR with primers (Table S4) according to protocols modified from ARM-PCR. Before sequencing, PCR products of 200-500 bp were excised from the gel and purified with the QIAquick gel extraction kit. The paper's processing steps were these. Reads were cleaned using Trimmomatic, were merged into complete CDR3 sequences using FLASH, and were assigned to V(D)J germline segments using MiTCR. VDJtools was used to compute clonal diversity as the inverse Simpson's index. In-frame sequences lacking a premature stop codon were counted as productive reads. In-frame beta chains were kept once TCRdb had trimmed the public reads at Q25 with fastp and called clones with MiXCR. Under each unique CDR3 protein, matching rows form one entry showing the most common genes and DNA. It is TCRdb's table, rather than the study itself, that gives the V and J calls and clone size. This sample gives approximately 130,000 distinct CDR3 sequences in total; 66% of them show up just once. Jointly, the top ten make up 10% to 15% of the sample.

Note on this clonotype: Its antigen is currently not known. It may be a read error: a sequence one base away is much more abundant.

From the cysteine up to the phenylalanine, the CDR3 has a length of 15 residues. Here the CDR3 DNA is all that survives: 45 bases in frame from base 1. From a lookup of the germline V gene (reference sequence), CDR1 and CDR2 are DFQATT and SNEGSKA. Trimming removed 3 bases from V and 6 bases from J, leaving 20 bases between the germline ends. Overall study outcomes, separate from this receptor: Peripheral blood was not sequenced, so blood TCRbeta repertoires were not examined in the lung cancer patients of the study. Only about 14 patients were in the cohort, and the authors stated that larger samples and more detailed clinical data are needed. TCR diversity was significantly higher in younger patients, and higher tumor TCR diversity was associated with shorter overall and disease-free survival. Neither the sequencing platform nor unique molecular identifiers are named or mentioned anywhere in the methods. The top 100 clones accounted for a significantly larger cumulative portion of the repertoire in normal lung than in tumor tissue. TCR diversity (inverse Simpson) was significantly higher in tumor than in normal lung tissue (approximately 440 vs 150, P = 0.0075, Mann-Whitney U test).

The source is a man aged 25 to 45 with non-small cell lung cancer. This chain joins TRBV20-1 to TRBJ1-1; possibly the D gene is TRBD1, per 6 matching bases. The sequenced sample was lung tumor tissue. In nucleotide form, the sequence is TGCAGTGCTAGTGTGGCTACAGGGAGGGACGCTGAAGCTTTCTTT. Its translation reads: CSASVATGRDAEAFF.